A single TCR beta chain is shown here with its context. Its antigen remains undetermined. No base qualities exist here, and no much larger clone lies one base off it. According to the study, the label for this sample's time point signals: baseline before first vaccination. Vaccinee samples came from UK trials COV001 and COV002, including a single-blind randomized controlled phase 2/3 trial of AZD1222 (ChAdOx1 nCoV-19) in healthy adults. Trial participant PBMC samples were collected at day 0 and day 28 after the second dose for TCRbeta chain sequencing. The CDR3 regions of human TCRbeta chains were analyzed by immunosequencing. The paper's data handling went like this. Repertoire TCRs were checked for matches against a reference library of SARS-CoV-2-specific TCRs that had been generated using the MIRA antigen-specificity platform. Breadth meant the fraction of unique TCRs that were SARS-CoV-2-associated, whereas depth meant the fraction of total T cells that were SARS-CoV-2-associated. Using the MIRA data, each spike-specific TCR was assigned both to the spike region to which the TCR was reactive and to a CD4 or CD8 class. Log10-transformed breadth and depth values were compared by one-way ANOVA with Sidak's multiple comparisons tests. TCRdb stores this immuneACCESS table with in-frame sequences only. Part of the clones is absent; in the studies checked, under half of the shortfall reflects unresolved V genes, and no reason is known for the rest. V and J calls and clone size come straight from that table; D and trimming were deduced from the DNA. Within this sample are 150,000 to 160,000 clones, with about nine tenths of them counted one time only. 1.8% of the sample lies in the top ten.

This sample was taken from a study of T cell responses to AZD1222 COVID-19 vaccine (dated by TCRdb to the early 2020s). Broadly, across the study: AZD1222 recipients with second doses at about 4 weeks or about 12 weeks were pooled, because spike-specific TCR depth and breadth did not differ between schedules. TCR sequencing was performed for 233 trial participants, of whom 200 to 220 were given two doses of AZD1222 and approximately 25 were given two doses of MenACWY control vaccine. Trial participants were enrolled into age subgroups of 18-55, 56-69 and 70-plus years, which contained roughly 140, 27 and 60 TCR-sequenced participants, respectively. General study outcomes and caveats: Conclusions about previously exposed vaccinees are limited because only 6 or 7 AZD1222 recipients were SARS-CoV-2 seropositive at baseline. Participants were mostly white British, with more females than males. The authors suggested clonal diversity may have been underestimated. No day 14 peak-response samples were available, so repertoires were characterized only after the peak T cell response. Epitopes outside the regions mutated in the B.1.351 and B.1.1.7 variants were reportedly recognized by nearly half of the unique spike-specific TCRs. The 56-69-year group was small, and its depth increase did not reach significance, likely because of low power. Spike-specific TCR breadth and depth rose significantly after two AZD1222 doses compared with day 0 and with MenACWY recipients. The vaccine-associated CD4 TCRs covered the entire spike protein, and the dominant responses fell in regions 160-218 and 743-854.

Including the terminal cysteine and phenylalanine, the CDR3 comprises 10 residues. Of the read, only the CDR3 DNA is kept; its 30 bases are in frame from base 1. Deletion took 5 bases off V and 7 bases off J, with a span of 3 bases between the germline ends. The germline V gene (reference sequence) provides CDR1 PRHDT and CDR2 FYEKMQ. The receptor was isolated from an adult in good health. The material sequenced was peripheral blood, taken on day 0 of AZD1222 vaccination. In this chain, TRBV13 is recombined with TRBJ2-1; no D gene is confidently identified. The CDR3 region reads CASSINEQFF. At the DNA level, the sequence is TGTGCCAGCAGCATAAATGAGCAGTTCTTC.